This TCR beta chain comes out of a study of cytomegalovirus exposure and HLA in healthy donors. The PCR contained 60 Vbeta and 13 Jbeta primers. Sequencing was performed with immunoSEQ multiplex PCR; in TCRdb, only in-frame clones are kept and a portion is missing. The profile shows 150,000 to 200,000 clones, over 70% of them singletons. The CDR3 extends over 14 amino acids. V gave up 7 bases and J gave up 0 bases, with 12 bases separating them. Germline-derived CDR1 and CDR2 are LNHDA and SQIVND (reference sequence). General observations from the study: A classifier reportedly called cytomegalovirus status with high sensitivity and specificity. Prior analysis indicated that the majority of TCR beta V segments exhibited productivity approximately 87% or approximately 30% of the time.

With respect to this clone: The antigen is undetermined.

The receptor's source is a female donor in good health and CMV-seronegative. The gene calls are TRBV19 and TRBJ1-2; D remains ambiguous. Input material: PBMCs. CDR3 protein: CASTIQVANYGYTF. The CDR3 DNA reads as TGTGCCAGTACCATTCAGGTGGCTAACTATGGCTACACCTTC. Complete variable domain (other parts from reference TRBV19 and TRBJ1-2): DGGITQSPKYLFRKEGQNVTLSCEQNLNHDAMYWYRQDPGQGLRLIYYSQIVNDFQKGDIAEGYSVSREKKESFPLTVTSAQKNPTAFYLCASTIQVANYGYTFGSGTRLTVV.